This TCR beta chain was sequenced for a study of T cell responses to AZD1222 COVID-19 vaccine. Study results and limitations: All repertoire sampling was performed exclusively after the peak T cell response. Clonal diversity was possibly underestimated, and the donors were mostly white British, with more females. A rise in Spike-specific TCR breadth and depth followed two AZD1222 doses.

In this sample, this clone turned up once. The antigen is unknown. Assay used: immunoSEQ multiplex PCR; TCRdb lists only in-frame clones, some missing. The sample has around 100,000 clones, 80% to 90% seen once. This sequence was found in an adult in good health. Sequenced material: peripheral blood, taken on day 0 of MenACWY control vaccination.

The CDR3 bases are TGTGCCAGCAGTTTTCGGGCCCCCTACGAGCAGTACTTC. The encoded protein is CASSFRAPYEQYF. The genes are TRBV28 and TRBJ2-7, with unresolved D. Germline assignment: CDR1 MDHEN and CDR2 SYDVKM. With 3 bases removed from V and 2 bases from J, the gap between germline ends came to 8 bases. CDR3 length: 13 amino acids.